This passage covers 29 T cell receptor beta chains from one sample sequenced in a study of tumor-infiltrating lymphocytes in primary liver carcinoma. Co-extraction of RNA and DNA was performed on about 19-30 mg of unsorted bulk tissue. The investigators made TCR beta cDNA from around 530 ng total RNA, using a constant-region primer. Three nested multiplex PCR rounds, a slightly modified ARM-PCR method, built the TCR beta libraries. Researchers ran the first two PCR rounds for roughly 11 cycles each with TRBV1-TRBV30 forward primers and a C-beta reverse primer. TCRdb fed the multiplex PCR reads into MiXCR, producing one record per CDR3 protein. The sample comprises around 29,000 distinct CDR3 sequences, around 80% of which are singletons, and roughly a third rests with the top ten. Sequencing was done on a sample of liver tumor tissue from sampling region 5. This sample's subset: tumor region T5, tumor centre. These TCRs come from a middle-aged man with primary liver carcinoma and hepatitis B virus infection.

Remarks on this clonotype: One junction end does not reproduce the germline sequence, and a read error may be involved. The chain recombines TRBV6-2 or TRBV6-3 with TRBJ1-2; the D is unclear. The CDR3 consists of 13 residues. Germline V gives CDR1 MNHEY, CDR2 SVGEGT. The CDR3 region is CASSYRNSYGYTF. The DNA of the CDR3 is TGTGCCAGCAGTTACCGGAACAGCTATGGCTACACCTTT.

About this clonotype itself: Relative to the germline gene, one junction end is altered; a read error may explain this. The CDR3 loop reads CASSPMGGGANTGAFF. CDR3 DNA: TGCGCCAGCAGCCCGATGGGCGGGGGAGCGAACACTGGAGCTTTCTTT. This rearrangement joins TRBV4-1 to TRBJ1-1; weak D call: TRBD1 (5 bases). Germline lookup yields CDR1 MGHRA and CDR2 YSYEKL. This CDR3 is built from 16 residues.

This clonotype has just a few counts. The J gene is TRBJ2-1, the V gene TRBV29-1; 8 positions agree with TRBD1. Trimming removed 2 bases from V and 4 bases from J; junction bases left unmatched: 10. This CDR3 spans 16 amino acids. Per germline, CDR1 SQVTM and CDR2 ANQGSEA. CDR3 coding DNA: TGCAGCGTTGAATGGGACAGGATTAGATCTTACAATGAGCAGTTCTTC. It specifies CSVEWDRIRSYNEQFF.

Concerning this clonotype itself: The germline gene is not matched at one end of the junction; a read error may be the cause. V is TRBV28 and J is TRBJ2-7, with TRBD1 matching over 9 bases. This CDR3 is built from 14 residues. CDR1 is MDHEN, CDR2 SYDVKM, per germline. The CDR3 loop is CTSIRTGVSYEQYF. CDR3 bases: TGTACCAGCATCCGGACAGGGGTCTCCTATGAGCAGTACTTC.

The J gene is TRBJ2-7, the V gene TRBV6-2 or TRBV6-3; D possibly corresponds to TRBD1 (6 bases). V was pared by 11 bases and J by 1 base, with 24 bases between. Per the germline V gene, CDR1 is MNHEY and CDR2 is SVGEGT. The length of the CDR3 is 16 residues. The CDR3 DNA follows: TGTGCCGGCAATTTATGGTCCGGAACAGGGTCCTACGAGCAGTACTTC. It codes for CAGNLWSGTGSYEQYF.

This clonotype was found many times. The CDR3 sequence is CAWSKGTALNYGYTF. Written as DNA, the CDR3 is TGTGCCTGGAGTAAAGGGACAGCCCTAAACTATGGCTACACCTTC. The V and J genes are TRBV30 and TRBJ1-2, with TRBD1 identical over 7 bases. Germline loops: CDR1 GTSNPN, CDR2 SVGIG (reference sequence). The CDR3 has 15 amino acids. V lost 2 bases to trimming and J lost 2 bases; unmatched junction nucleotides: 8.

The sample holds one count of this clonotype. This chain connects TRBV6-2 or TRBV6-3 to TRBJ2-7; TRBD2 might be the D (6 bases). Germline V CDR1 and CDR2: MNHEY, SVGEGT. V dropped 7 bases and J dropped 5 bases, with 15 bases sitting between them. CDR3 length equals 13 residues. The CDR3 region has the DNA TGTGCCAGCACCGCGAATTGCGGGGACGAGCAGTACTTC. Protein sequence: CASTANCGDEQYF.

This clonotype was observed many times. CDR3 sequence (DNA): TGTGCCAGCAGTCCCGGGACAGCCTCATACGAGCAGTACTTC. Residues: CASSPGTASYEQYF. This chain links TRBV5-4 with TRBJ2-7, with 7 nucleotides matching TRBD1. J gave up 4 bases and V 5 bases, and 9 bases lay outside the gene matches. This CDR3 has 14 amino acids. CDR1 is SGHNT, CDR2 YYREEE, per germline (reference sequence).

As concerns this clonotype: The junction differs from germline at one of its ends, possibly a read error. CDR3 region: CANSLEPWSRGRGETQYF. The CDR3 DNA follows: TGTGCCAACAGCTTAGAACCGTGGTCTAGAGGGAGAGGAGAGACCCAGTATTTC. The V gene is TRBV11-2, the J gene TRBJ2-5; D may be TRBD2 (5 bases). This CDR3 spans 18 amino acids. The germline gives CDR1 SGHAT, CDR2 FQNNGV.

A remark on this clonotype: One junction end disagrees with the germline gene, perhaps due to a read error. The gene calls are TRBV20-1 and TRBJ2-2; TRBD2 might be the D (5 bases). The CDR3 is 13 residues long. Germline loops: CDR1 DFQATT, CDR2 SNEGSKA (reference sequence). The CDR3 protein is CSAKGPNTGELLF. The CDR3 nucleotides read TGCAGTGCTAAGGGCCCGAACACCGGGGAGCTGTTATTT.

The chain employs TRBV11-2 and TRBJ2-2; D might be TRBD2 (6 bases). The CDR3 spans 17 residues. The germline CDR1 and CDR2 sequences are SGHAT and FQNNGV. The CDR3 protein is CISSFALGGANTGELFF. Here the CDR3 DNA reads TGTATCAGTAGCTTTGCATTAGGAGGGGCGAACACCGGGGAGCTGTTTTTT.

The rearrangement uses TRBV5-4 and TRBJ1-2; 7 nucleotides align to TRBD1. The V and J ends lost 8 bases and 5 bases, in that order; junction bases with no gene match: 12. The CDR3 covers 14 residues. Germline V gene sequence: CDR1 SGHNT, CDR2 YYREEE (reference sequence). The DNA for the CDR3 is TGTGCCAGTAGCGGGTCGACAGGGATATATGGCTACACCTTC. Its protein is CASSGSTGIYGYTF.

Concerning this clonotype itself: Without the conserved terminal phenylalanine or tryptophan, this CDR3 likely stems from a read error. V and J are TRBV11-1 and TRBJ1-1, with unresolved D. The CDR3 runs 13 residues. Looked up from germline, CDR1 is SGHAT and CDR2 is FQDESV (reference sequence). V was shortened by 4 bases and J by 0 bases, with 6 bases between the two germline ends. CDR3 sequence (DNA): TGTGCCAGCAGCTACCAGGTGAACACTGAAGCTTTCGTT. It is translated as CASSYQVNTEAFV.

In the case of this clonotype: The junction departs from the called germline gene at one end, perhaps through a read error. The rearrangement joins TRBV11-2 to TRBJ2-7, with 9 bases that match TRBD1. CDR3 length: 16 amino acids. Germline V gene data show CDR1 as SGHAT and CDR2 as FQNNGV. The CDR3 region has the DNA TGCGCCAGCAGCTTCATACAGGGGGCCATATATAACGAACAGTACTTC. Its protein product is CASSFIQGAIYNEQYF.

This clonotype was picked up a small number of times. This sequence joins TRBV20-1 and TRBJ1-5, with D tentatively TRBD1 (5 bases). This CDR3 spans 13 amino acids. V lost 2 bases to trimming and J lost 4 bases, with 9 bases between them. CDR1 DFQATT and CDR2 SNEGSKA come from the germline V gene (reference sequence). The CDR3, as DNA: TGCAGTGCTAGACCCCAGGGAAATCAGCCCCAGCATTTT. This encodes CSARPQGNQPQHF.

The table lists this clonotype with a count of one. A junction boundary mismatches the germline segment, possibly from a read error. The genes are TRBV11-3 and TRBJ2-1; D is ambiguous. From germline, CDR1 is SGHNT and CDR2 YENEEA. The CDR3 is 13 amino acids. The CDR3 here is CVSSLGRVNEQFF. The CDR3 DNA is TGTGTCAGCAGCTTAGGGCGTGTGAATGAACAGTTCTTC.

Remarks on this clonotype: Given a much more abundant clone one base away, this may be a read error. The rearrangement uses TRBV7-9 and TRBJ2-5; possible D gene TRBD2, 5 bases. With 3 bases removed from V and 7 bases from J, the gap between germline ends came to 15 bases. The CDR3 is 14 residues long. Germline V gives CDR1 SEHNR, CDR2 FQNEAQ (reference sequence). The CDR3 region has the DNA TGTGCCAGCAGCTTCGAAATGCGGGTGGGGACCCAGTACTTC. Translating it yields CASSFEMRVGTQYF.

The CDR3 nucleotides read TGTGTCATAAGTGATTCCGCCGACAGGGGGCACGAGCAGTACTTC. Translated: CVISDSADRGHEQYF. The V and J genes are TRBV24-1 and TRBJ2-7; 10 positions agree with TRBD1. Germline CDR1 reads KGHDR; CDR2 reads SFDVKD. The CDR3 has 15 residues.

On this clonotype itself: A clone one base away is much larger, so this may be a read error. J is TRBJ2-1 and V is TRBV7-8; 10 nucleotides agree with TRBD2. V lost 5 bases to trimming and J lost 5 bases; unmatched junction nucleotides: 9. The CDR3 runs to 16 residues. CDR1 SGHVS and CDR2 FQNEAQ come from the germline V gene. Here the CDR3 DNA reads TGTGCCAGCAGCCAACGACTAGCGGGCGGTAACAATGAGCAGTTCTTC. This codes for CASSQRLAGGNNEQFF.

This clonotype was picked up one time. The V gene is TRBV11-1, the J gene TRBJ2-7, with 7 bases identical to TRBD1. CDR3 length equals 16 residues. J was trimmed by 2 bases and V by 8 bases; bases with no gene match: 15. Germline V gene lookup returns CDR1 SGHAT and CDR2 FQDESV (reference sequence). The chain's CDR3 is CASGDRTGGVAYEQYF. The DNA of the CDR3 is TGTGCCAGCGGCGATCGGACAGGTGGGGTTGCCTACGAGCAGTACTTC.

This chain uses TRBV5-1 with TRBJ2-7; 9 nucleotides match TRBD1. The V gene end was trimmed by 3 bases and the J gene end by 5 bases; junction bases not matched to a gene: 12. The CDR3 has 16 amino acids. Germline V gene sequence: CDR1 SGHRS, CDR2 YFSETQ. The CDR3 is CASSSQPGTGFNEQYF. CDR3 bases: TGCGCCAGCAGCTCACAACCAGGGACAGGGTTCAACGAGCAGTACTTC.

Points on this clonotype: The missing conserved phenylalanine or tryptophan at the end of this CDR3 makes a read error likely. The chain carries TRBV5-8 and TRBJ2-1; 12 positions agree with TRBD2. Germline V CDR1 and CDR2: SGHTS, YDEGEE. This CDR3 is 16 amino acids long. The CDR3 sequence: CASSLGLAGVKNDQFL. CDR3 in DNA: TGTGCCAGCAGCTTGGGACTAGCGGGAGTGAAGAATGATCAGTTCTTA.

The chain carries TRBV12-3 or TRBV12-4 and TRBJ2-7; 9 bases align to TRBD1. The CDR3 has 14 amino acids. V gave up 9 bases and J gave up 7 bases; unmatched junction bases: 13. CDR3 in amino acids: CASSYSGQGWEQYF. The CDR3 coding sequence is TGTGCCAGTAGCTACTCTGGACAGGGGTGGGAGCAGTACTTC.

V usage is TRBV11-2 and J usage is TRBJ2-5; TRBD2 aligns across 8 bases. J gave up 3 bases and V 11 bases, and 17 bases lay outside the gene matches. CDR1 SGHAT and CDR2 FQNNGV come from the germline V gene. The CDR3 is 16 amino acids. The CDR3 sequence is CAGNQTPGGRKETQYF. In DNA, the CDR3 is TGTGCCGGTAACCAAACTCCTGGCGGGAGGAAAGAGACCCAGTACTTC.

The V and J genes are TRBV6-2 or TRBV6-3 and TRBJ2-6; 9 positions agree with TRBD1. The germline gives CDR1 MNHEY, CDR2 SVGEGT. After removal of 11 bases from V and 4 bases from J, the junction contained 12 bases not matched to a gene. This CDR3 region has 16 residues. The CDR3 is CAYSLGQGTGANVLTF. CDR3 coding DNA: TGTGCCTACAGCCTGGGACAGGGTACCGGGGCCAACGTCCTGACTTTC.

Worth noting for this clonotype: No DNA is shown, since the ends of the CDR3 on it are uncertain; the CDR3 is the one TCRdb lists. This rearrangement joins TRBV11-2 to TRBJ1-3; TRBD1, the table's D call, was not compared with the DNA. Germline V gives CDR1 SGHAT, CDR2 FQNNGV. Ends included, the CDR3 has 17 residues. The CDR3 sequence is CASSLVGSGAVGNTLYF.

The rearrangement uses TRBV6-2 or TRBV6-3 and TRBJ2-2; perhaps TRBD1 as D (5 bases). Germline CDR1 is MNHEY and CDR2 is SVGEGT. This CDR3 comprises 13 residues. V was cut by 7 bases and J by 7 bases, with 13 bases left in between. CDR3 residues: CASNLQGGGELFF. CDR3 DNA sequence: TGTGCCAGCAATCTGCAGGGCGGCGGGGAGCTGTTTTTT.

This clonotype was detected ten times or more. It may be a read error: a sequence one base away is much more abundant. This chain uses TRBV6-5 with TRBJ2-5; D ambiguous. There are 14 residues in the CDR3. V was clipped by 6 bases and J by 1 base, with 12 bases between them. Germline assignment: CDR1 MNHEY and CDR2 SVGAGI. Here the CDR3 reads CASSRRPVQETQYF. CDR3 coding DNA: TGTGCCAGCAGCCGAAGGCCGGTCCAAGAGACCCAGTACTTC.

This chain connects TRBV10-1 to TRBJ2-1; D possibly corresponds to TRBD1 (5 bases). V was clipped by 3 bases and J by 7 bases, with 13 bases between them. CDR3 length: 14 residues. Germline CDR1 and CDR2: WNHNN and SYGVQD (reference sequence). The CDR3 loop is CASSDNRRSNEQFF. The CDR3 DNA is TGCGCCAGCAGTGATAACAGGAGATCGAATGAGCAGTTCTTC.